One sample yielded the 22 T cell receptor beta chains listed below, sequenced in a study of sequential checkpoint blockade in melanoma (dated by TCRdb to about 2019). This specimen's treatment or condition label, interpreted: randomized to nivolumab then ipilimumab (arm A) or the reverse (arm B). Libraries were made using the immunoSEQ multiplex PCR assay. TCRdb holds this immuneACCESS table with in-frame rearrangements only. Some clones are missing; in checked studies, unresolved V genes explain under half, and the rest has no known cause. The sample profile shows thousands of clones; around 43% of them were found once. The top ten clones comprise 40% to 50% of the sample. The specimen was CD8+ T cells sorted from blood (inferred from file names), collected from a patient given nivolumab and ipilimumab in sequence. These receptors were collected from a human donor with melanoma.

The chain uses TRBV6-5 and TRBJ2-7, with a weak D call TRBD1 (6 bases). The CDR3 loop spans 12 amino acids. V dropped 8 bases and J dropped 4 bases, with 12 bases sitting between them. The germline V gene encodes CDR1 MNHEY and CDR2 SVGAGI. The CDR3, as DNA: TGTGCCAGCGAGGACAGCAAATACGAGCAGTACTTC. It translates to CASEDSKYEQYF.

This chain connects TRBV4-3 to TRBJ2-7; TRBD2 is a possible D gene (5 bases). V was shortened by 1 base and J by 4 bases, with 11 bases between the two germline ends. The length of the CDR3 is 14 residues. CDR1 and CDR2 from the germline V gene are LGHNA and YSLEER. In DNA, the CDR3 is TGCGCCAGCAGCCAAGGGACTGGGTTTTACGAGCAGTACTTC. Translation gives CASSQGTGFYEQYF.

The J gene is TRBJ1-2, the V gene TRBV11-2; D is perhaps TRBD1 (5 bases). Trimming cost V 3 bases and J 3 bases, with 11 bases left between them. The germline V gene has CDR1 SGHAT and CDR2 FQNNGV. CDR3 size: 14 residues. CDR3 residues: CASSLGGADYGYTF. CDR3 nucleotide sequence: TGTGCCAGCAGCTTGGGTGGGGCCGACTATGGCTACACCTTC.

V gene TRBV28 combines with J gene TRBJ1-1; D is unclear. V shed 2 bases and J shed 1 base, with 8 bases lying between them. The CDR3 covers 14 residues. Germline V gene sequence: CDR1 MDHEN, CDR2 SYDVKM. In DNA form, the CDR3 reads TGTGCCAGCAGTTTAAGTTCAGGGAACACTGAAGCTTTCTTT. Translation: CASSLSSGNTEAFF.

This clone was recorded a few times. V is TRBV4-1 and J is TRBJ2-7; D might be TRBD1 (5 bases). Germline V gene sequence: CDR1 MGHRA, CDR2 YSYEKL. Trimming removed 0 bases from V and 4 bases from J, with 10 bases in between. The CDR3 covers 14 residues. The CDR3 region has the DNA TGCGCCAGCAGCCAAGATGACAGTCGTTACGAGCAGTACTTC. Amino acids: CASSQDDSRYEQYF.

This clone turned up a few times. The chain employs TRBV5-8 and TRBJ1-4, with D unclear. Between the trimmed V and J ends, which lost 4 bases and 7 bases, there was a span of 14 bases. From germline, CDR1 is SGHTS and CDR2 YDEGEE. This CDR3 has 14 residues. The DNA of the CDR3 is TGTGCCAGCAGCCCTCGGGGAGGAGGTGAAAAACTGTTTTTT. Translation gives CASSPRGGGEKLFF.

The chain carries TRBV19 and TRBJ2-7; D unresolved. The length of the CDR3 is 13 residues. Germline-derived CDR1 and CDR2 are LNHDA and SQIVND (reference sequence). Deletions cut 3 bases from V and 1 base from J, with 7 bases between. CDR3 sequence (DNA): TGTGCCAGTAGTATTGGGCCGTCCTACGAGCAGTACTTC. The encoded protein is CASSIGPSYEQYF.

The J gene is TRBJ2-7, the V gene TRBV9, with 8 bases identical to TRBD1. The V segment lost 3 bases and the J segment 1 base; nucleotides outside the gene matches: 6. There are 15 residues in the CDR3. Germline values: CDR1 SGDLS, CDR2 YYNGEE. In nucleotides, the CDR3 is TGTGCCAGCAGCGCCCCCGGGACAGGATCCTACGAGCAGTACTTC. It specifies CASSAPGTGSYEQYF. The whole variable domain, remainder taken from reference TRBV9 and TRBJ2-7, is DSGVTQTPKHLITATGQRVTLRCSPRSGDLSVYWYQQSLDQGLQFLIQYYNGEERAKGNILERFSAQQFPDLHSELNLSSLELGDSALYFCASSAPGTGSYEQYFGPGTRLTVT.

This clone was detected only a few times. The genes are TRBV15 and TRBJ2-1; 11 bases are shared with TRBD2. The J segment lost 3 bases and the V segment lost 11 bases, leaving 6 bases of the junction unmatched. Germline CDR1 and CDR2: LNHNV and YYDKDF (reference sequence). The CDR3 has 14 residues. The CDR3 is CASRLAGSYNEQFF. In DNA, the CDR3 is TGTGCCTCAAGACTAGCGGGAAGCTACAATGAGCAGTTCTTC.

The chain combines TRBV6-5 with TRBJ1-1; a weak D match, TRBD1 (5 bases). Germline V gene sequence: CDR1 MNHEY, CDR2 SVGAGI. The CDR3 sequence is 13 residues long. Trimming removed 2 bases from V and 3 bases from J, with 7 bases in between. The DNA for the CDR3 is TGTGCCAGCAGTTACCCGGGGGACACTGAAGCTTTCTTT. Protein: CASSYPGDTEAFF.

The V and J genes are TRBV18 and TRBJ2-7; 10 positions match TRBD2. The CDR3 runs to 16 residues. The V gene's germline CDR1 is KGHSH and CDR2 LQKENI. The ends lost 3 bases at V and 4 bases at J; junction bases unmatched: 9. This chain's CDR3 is CASSPPRTSGYYEQYF. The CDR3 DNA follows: TGTGCCAGCTCACCTCCTCGGACTAGCGGCTATTACGAGCAGTACTTC. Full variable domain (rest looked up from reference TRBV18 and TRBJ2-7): NAGVMQNPRHLVRRRGQEARLRCSPMKGHSHVYWYRQLPEEGLKFMVYLQKENIIDESGMPKERFSAEFPKEGPSILRIQQVVRGDSAAYFCASSPPRTSGYYEQYFGPGTRLTVT.

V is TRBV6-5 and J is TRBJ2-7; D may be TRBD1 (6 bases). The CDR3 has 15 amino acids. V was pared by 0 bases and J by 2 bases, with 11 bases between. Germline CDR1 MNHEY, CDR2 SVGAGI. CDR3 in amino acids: CASSYSSQGTYEQYF. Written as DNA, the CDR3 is TGTGCCAGCAGTTACTCGAGCCAGGGGACCTACGAGCAGTACTTC.

DNA of the CDR3: TGTGCCAGCAGCGGCATAGGTGAGACAGGGGTGAACGAGCAGTACTTC. It specifies CASSGIGETGVNEQYF. V gene TRBV9 combines with J gene TRBJ2-7, with 8 bases identical to TRBD1. This CDR3 region has 16 residues. The V gene's germline CDR1 is SGDLS and CDR2 YYNGEE. V lost 3 bases, J lost 5 bases, and 13 bases stayed unmatched.

The CDR3 spells CASSQDEALPYEQYF. Written as DNA, the CDR3 is TGTGCCAGCAGCCAAGATGAGGCCCTACCCTACGAGCAGTACTTC. The genes are TRBV14 and TRBJ2-7; D is ambiguous. CDR3 size: 15 residues. V was cut by 0 bases and J by 2 bases, with 11 bases left in between. From germline, CDR1 is SGHDN and CDR2 FVKESK.

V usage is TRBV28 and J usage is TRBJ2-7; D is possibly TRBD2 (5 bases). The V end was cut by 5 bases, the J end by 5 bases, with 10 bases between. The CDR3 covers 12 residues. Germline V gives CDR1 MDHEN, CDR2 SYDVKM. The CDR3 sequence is CASSPGSNEQYF. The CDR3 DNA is TGTGCCAGCAGTCCGGGATCAAACGAGCAGTACTTC.

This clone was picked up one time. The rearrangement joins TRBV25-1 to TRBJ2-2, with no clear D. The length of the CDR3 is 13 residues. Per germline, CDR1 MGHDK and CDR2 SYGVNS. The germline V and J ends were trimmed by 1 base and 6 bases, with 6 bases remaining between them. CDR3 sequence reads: CASSESSAGELFF. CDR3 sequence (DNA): TGTGCCAGCAGTGAATCTTCAGCCGGGGAGCTGTTTTTT.

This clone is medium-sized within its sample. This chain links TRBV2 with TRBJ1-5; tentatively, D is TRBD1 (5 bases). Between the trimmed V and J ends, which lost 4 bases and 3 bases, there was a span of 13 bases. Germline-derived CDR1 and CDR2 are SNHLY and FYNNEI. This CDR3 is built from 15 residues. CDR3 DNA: TGTGCCAGCAGTGCCAACCGGGACTACAATCAGCCCCAGCATTTT. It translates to CASSANRDYNQPQHF.

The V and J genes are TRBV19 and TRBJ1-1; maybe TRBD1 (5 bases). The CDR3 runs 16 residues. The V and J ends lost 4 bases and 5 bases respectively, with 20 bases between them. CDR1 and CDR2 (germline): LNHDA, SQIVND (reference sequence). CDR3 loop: CASSRWGRRRRTEAFF. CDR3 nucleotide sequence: TGTGCCAGTAGTAGGTGGGGGAGGCGGAGGCGAACTGAAGCTTTCTTT.

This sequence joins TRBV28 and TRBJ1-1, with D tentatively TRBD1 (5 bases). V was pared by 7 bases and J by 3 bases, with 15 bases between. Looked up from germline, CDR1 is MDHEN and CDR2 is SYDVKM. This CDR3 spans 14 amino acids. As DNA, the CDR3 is TGTGCCAGCACCCCCGGAACAGGCTACACTGAAGCTTTCTTT. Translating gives CASTPGTGYTEAFF.

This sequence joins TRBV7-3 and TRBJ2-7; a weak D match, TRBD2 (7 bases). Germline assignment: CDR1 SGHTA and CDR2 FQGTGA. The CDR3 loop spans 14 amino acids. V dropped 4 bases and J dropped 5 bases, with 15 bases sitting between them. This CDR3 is CASSSGGGRNEQYF. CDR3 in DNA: TGTGCCAGCAGCTCCGGGGGCGGGAGAAACGAGCAGTACTTC.

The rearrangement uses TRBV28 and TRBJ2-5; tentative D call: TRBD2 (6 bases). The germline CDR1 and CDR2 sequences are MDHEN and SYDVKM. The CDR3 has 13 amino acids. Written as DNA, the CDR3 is TGTGCTACATGGGAGGAGGGACAAGAGACCCAGTACTTC. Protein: CATWEEGQETQYF.

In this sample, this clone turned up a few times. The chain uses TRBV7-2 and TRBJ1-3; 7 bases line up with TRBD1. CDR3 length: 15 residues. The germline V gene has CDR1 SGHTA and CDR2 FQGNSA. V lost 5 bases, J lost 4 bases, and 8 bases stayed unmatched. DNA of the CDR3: TGTGCCAGCAGCACCGAGGACAGGCCAGGAAACACCATATATTTT. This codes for CASSTEDRPGNTIYF.